This TCR beta chain derives from a study of blood T cell repertoires in COVID-19. Background on the study: The cDNA or gDNA used as material had been derived from T cells, B-cell-depleted T cells, or PBMCs.

Sequenced by immunoSEQ multiplex PCR; TCRdb stores in-frame clones only, minus some. The sample has under 95,000 clones, roughly 90% seen once; the top ten hold 2.6%. The sample consisted of peripheral blood. This clonotype was sampled from a man between 45 and 60 years old with COVID-19, enrolled during active disease.

The CDR3 is CASRGSGEYRVDNEQFF. CDR3 nucleotides: TGTGCCAGCAGAGGTTCTGGGGAGTACAGGGTTGACAATGAGCAGTTCTTC. The gene calls are TRBV14 and TRBJ2-1, with a tentative D call TRBD1 (6 bases). V lost 6 bases and J lost 5, with 23 bases in between. The V gene's germline CDR1 is SGHDN and CDR2 FVKESK. This CDR3 has 17 amino acids.